The source of this T cell receptor (beta chain) is a study of T-cell reconstitution after alpha-beta-depleted transplantation in children. The library targeted TCRbeta and was prepared with unique molecular identifiers. TCRdb used MiXCR to reprocess the PCR reads, holding one entry per CDR3 protein. This table holds 95,000 to 120,000 distinct CDR3 sequences, roughly 6.1% found once. The germline CDR1 and CDR2 sequences are SQVTM and ANQGSEA. This CDR3 region has 12 residues. V gave up 7 bases and J gave up 0 bases, with 9 bases separating them. This clonotype was found many times. The source material was PBMCs, mostly from graft donor cells, sampled 360 days after TCRalphabeta/CD19-depleted stem cell transplant. The chain couples TRBV29-1 to TRBJ1-2, with D unclear. This TCR was sampled from a male patient between 2 and 9 years old who had a stem cell transplant for acute lymphoblastic leukemia, so the T cells may come from the graft donor. The CDR3 nucleotides read TGCAGCGCCCTTGAAGCTAACTATGGCTACACCTTC. It encodes CSALEANYGYTF. Looking up the rest from reference TRBV29-1 and TRBJ1-2 gives the full variable domain: SAVISQKPSRDICQRGTSLTIQCQVDSQVTMMFWYRQQPGQSLTLIATANQGSEATYESGFVIDKFPISRPNLTFSTLTVSNMSPEDSSIYLCSALEANYGYTFGSGTRLTVV.